This passage covers 13 T cell receptor beta chains from one sample sequenced in a study of blood T cell repertoires in COVID-19. Repertoires were generated with immunoSEQ multiplex PCR, while TCRdb's copy carries only in-frame clones and drops some. The sample holds roughly 130,000 clones, 84% seen once. Sequencing input: peripheral blood. The receptors here all came from a woman aged 25-40 years who had recovered from COVID-19.

This chain uses TRBV5-6 with TRBJ1-6; 10 nucleotides agree with TRBD1. From germline, CDR1 is SGHDT and CDR2 YYEEEE. Unmatched junction bases numbered 6, after V lost 3 bases and J lost 9 bases. This CDR3 has 15 residues. CDR3 sequence: CASSSGTGVGSPLHF. CDR3 bases: TGTGCCAGCAGCTCAGGGACAGGGGTGGGTTCACCCCTCCACTTT.

V gene TRBV9 combines with J gene TRBJ2-1; 9 nucleotides match TRBD1. Trimming cost V 3 bases and J 5 bases; bases outside gene matches: 6. Germline values: CDR1 SGDLS, CDR2 YYNGEE. The CDR3 has 15 amino acids. The CDR3 protein is CASSATDRGHNEQFF. CDR3 nucleotide sequence: TGTGCCAGCAGCGCCACGGACAGGGGACACAATGAGCAGTTCTTC.

The V and J genes are TRBV3-1 (or the pseudogene TRBV3-2) and TRBJ2-3; D not certain. Trimming took 0 bases from V and 6 from J, leaving 10 bases between them. The CDR3 totals 14 residues. Germline CDR1 and CDR2: LGHDT and YNNKEL (reference sequence). DNA for the CDR3: TGTGCCAGCAGCCAAGATCCTCCTCCCGATACGCAGTATTTT. This encodes CASSQDPPPDTQYF.

The chain is built from TRBV7-9 and TRBJ1-1; D is uncertain. The germline V gene has CDR1 SEHNR and CDR2 FQNEAQ (reference sequence). Trimming pared 5 bases from V and 4 bases from J, leaving 8 bases between. This CDR3 comprises 12 residues. The CDR3, as DNA: TGTGCCAGCAGCCTCGGTAGCACTGAAGCTTTCTTT. Translation gives CASSLGSTEAFF.

The rearrangement uses TRBV6-5 and TRBJ2-4; TRBD1 agrees at 7 bases. CDR1 is MNHEY, CDR2 SVGAGI, per germline. Trimming at V came to 4 bases and at J to 1 base, leaving 7 bases not matched to a gene. CDR3 size: 16 residues. The CDR3 here is CASSSQGTLAKNIQYF. CDR3 nucleotides: TGTGCCAGCAGTTCACAGGGGACCTTGGCCAAAAACATTCAGTACTTC.

The chain combines TRBV24-1 with TRBJ2-3; possibly TRBD2 for D (6 bases). Trimming took off 3 bases at V and 0 bases at J, with 9 bases between the two ends. Germline values: CDR1 KGHDR, CDR2 SFDVKD. CDR3 length equals 15 residues. CDR3 amino acids: CATSDPGESTDTQYF. DNA for the CDR3: TGTGCCACCAGTGATCCGGGGGAGAGCACAGATACGCAGTATTTT.

The J gene is TRBJ1-1, the V gene TRBV5-6, with 7 bases fitting TRBD1. The V and J ends lost 4 bases and 7 bases, in that order; junction bases with no gene match: 1. Germline lookup yields CDR1 SGHDT and CDR2 YYEEEE. This CDR3 spans 11 amino acids. The CDR3: CASSDRVEAFF. CDR3 in DNA: TGTGCCAGCAGCGACAGGGTTGAAGCTTTCTTT.

The chain combines TRBV28 with TRBJ2-1; 9 nucleotides line up with TRBD1. Losses at the gene ends were 8 bases for V and 4 bases for J; bases not matched to a gene: 15. This CDR3 has 17 residues. CDR1 MDHEN and CDR2 SYDVKM come from the germline V gene. The CDR3 spells CASHSLAWGTGYNEQFF. The CDR3 coding sequence is TGTGCCAGCCACAGTTTGGCCTGGGGGACAGGGTACAATGAGCAGTTCTTC.

This rearrangement joins TRBV5-4 to TRBJ1-1; TRBD1 matches at 7 bases. J lost 0 bases, V lost 2 bases, and 13 bases had no gene match. CDR1 SGHNT and CDR2 YYREEE come from the germline V gene (reference sequence). The CDR3 sequence is 18 residues long. The chain's CDR3 is CASSLGKRGTVMNTEAFF. The CDR3 region has the DNA TGTGCCAGCAGCTTAGGGAAACGCGGGACAGTCATGAACACTGAAGCTTTCTTT.

This sequence joins TRBV5-1 and TRBJ2-5; 8 positions match TRBD1. The CDR3 has 15 residues. The junction had 9 bases not matched to a gene; V was cut back by 4 bases and J by 4 bases. Germline-derived CDR1 and CDR2 are SGHRS and YFSETQ. In DNA form, the CDR3 reads TGCGCCAGCAGCCCCCTAGGACAGGGAGCAGAGACCCAGTACTTC. It encodes CASSPLGQGAETQYF.

The chain recombines TRBV27 with TRBJ2-1; 12 bases agree with TRBD2. This CDR3 has 14 residues. Germline V gene lookup returns CDR1 MNHEY and CDR2 SMNVEV (reference sequence). V was pared by 4 bases and J by 5 bases, with 0 bases of the junction left unmatched. The CDR3: CASSWTSGNNEQFF. CDR3 sequence (DNA): TGTGCCAGCAGTTGGACTAGCGGGAACAATGAGCAGTTCTTC.

A word on this clone: This CDR3 is also generated by other DNA sequences in the sample. The chain combines TRBV18 with TRBJ1-6, with D maybe TRBD1 (5 bases). V dropped 2 bases and J dropped 7 bases, with 9 bases sitting between them. CDR1 is KGHSH and CDR2 is LQKENI in the germline V gene. The CDR3 runs 14 residues. CDR3 nucleotides: TGTGCCAGCTCACCAGGGCAGGGAAATTCACCCCTCCACTTT. Translating gives CASSPGQGNSPLHF.

V usage is TRBV5-5 and J usage is TRBJ1-5; the D gene is possibly TRBD1 (6 bases). This CDR3 is 15 amino acids long. V dropped 0 bases and J dropped 1 base, with 8 bases sitting between them. CDR1 and CDR2 (germline): SGHKS, YYEKEE (reference sequence). The CDR3 nucleotides read TGTGCCAGCAGCTTGGGCCAGGGGAGCAATCAGCCCCAGCATTTT. It specifies CASSLGQGSNQPQHF.